Listed below are T cell receptor beta chains from one sample, sequenced in a study of response to subunit inactivated influenza vaccine. TCRdb re-called the RT-PCR reads with MiXCR, one entry per CDR3 protein. The table includes about 540,000 distinct CDR3 sequences, 20% to 25% detected once. These same data were also listed under a study on T cells expressing NK-cell markers.

This specimen was CD4+ T cells sorted from PBMCs, taken roughly 13 days after vaccination. The receptors shown here come from a man aged 50 to 60 who received an inactivated influenza vaccine. CDR3s include the opening cysteine and the closing phenylalanine or tryptophan. D genes are given only for firm matches. Some rows have no size entry. The others give once, few or many, or a class for an expanded clone.

clone_size	j_call	v_call	d_call	cdr3_nt	cdr3_aa
many	TRBJ2-1	TRBV18	-	TGTGCCAGCTCCCCAGGGGAGGGGCAGTTCTTC	CASSPGEGQFF
few	TRBJ2-5	TRBV7-2	-	TGTGCCAGCACCCCGAGGGGACAAGAGACCCAGTACTTC	CASTPRGQETQYF
-	TRBJ2-2	TRBV29-1	TRBD2	TGCAGCGGAAAACTAGCGGGAGGACTTACCGGGGAGCTGTTTTTT	CSGKLAGGLTGELFF
few	TRBJ2-2	TRBV14	TRBD2	TGTGCCAGCAGACTAGCGGGAGCGGACGGGGAGCTGTTTTTT	CASRLAGADGELFF
-	TRBJ2-2	TRBV6-5	TRBD1	TGTGCCAGCAGTTACTCGGACAGGGCGAACACCGGCGAGCTGTTTTTT	CASSYSDRANTGELFF
few	TRBJ2-1	TRBV24-1	TRBD2	TGTGCCACCAGTGATGCGGGGGTGGGGGGTTTTAGGGTTAACAATGAGCAGTTCTTC	CATSDAGVGGFRVNNEQFF
few	TRBJ2-3	TRBV12-3/TRBV12-4	-	TGTGCCAGCAGTTTAAGCGAGGGCCCAGATACGCAGTATTTT	CASSLSEGPDTQYF
-	TRBJ1-1	TRBV5-1	-	TGCGCCAGCAGCTTATCCACAGGGATGAACACTGAAGCTTTCTTT	CASSLSTGMNTEAFF
few	TRBJ2-3	TRBV7-3	-	TGTGCCAGCAGCCCATTCAGCGGGGATACGCAGTATTTT	CASSPFSGDTQYF
-	TRBJ2-5	TRBV28	TRBD2	TGTGCCAGCAGGACAAGACAGGGACGACTAGCGGGAGACGGACAAGAGACCCAGTACTTC	CASRTRQGRLAGDGQETQYF
-	TRBJ1-2	TRBV7-2	TRBD1	TGTGCCAGCAGATCCGGGACAGGGGCTGGCTACACCTTC	CASRSGTGAGYTF
-	TRBJ2-7	TRBV4-1	-	TGCGCCAGCAGCCAAGAGAAGAGGGGGGGATATTACGAGCAGTACTTC	CASSQEKRGGYYEQYF
-	TRBJ2-5	TRBV12-3/TRBV12-4	TRBD1	TGTGCCAGCAGTTCTCGACAGGGTATCGCGCGAGAGACCCAGTACTTC	CASSSRQGIARETQYF
few	TRBJ1-5	TRBV6-2/TRBV6-3	-	TGTGCCAGCAGTTACTCGTTACGGGCGACCCAGCATTTT	CASSYSLRATQHF
-	TRBJ2-1	TRBV27	TRBD2	TGTGCCAGCAGTTTCGGTACTAGCGGGGTAAAAGAGCAGTTCTTC	CASSFGTSGVKEQFF
few	TRBJ2-7	TRBV18	-	TGTGCCAGCTCACCACCTGCGGCCTCCTACGAGCAGTACTTC	CASSPPAASYEQYF
-	TRBJ1-1	TRBV7-2	TRBD1	TGTGCCAGCAGCTTCCAGGGGGAGTGGGACACTGAAGCTTTCTTT	CASSFQGEWDTEAFF
-	TRBJ2-1	TRBV7-9	TRBD1	TGTGCCAGCAAACGGACAGGGGAAGGGAATGAGCAGTTCTTC	CASKRTGEGNEQFF
-	TRBJ2-3	TRBV4-3	-	TGCGCCAGCAGCTCCTGGGGGGCGCAGTATTTT	CASSSWGAQYF
-	TRBJ2-2	TRBV6-2/TRBV6-3	-	TGTGCCAGCAGTTCACCGGGACTCCCGAGGACCGGGGAGCTGTTTTTT	CASSSPGLPRTGELFF
-	TRBJ2-7	TRBV3-1	-	TGTGCCAGCAGCCAAGATTGGACAGTGAAGACCTACGAGCAGTACTTC	CASSQDWTVKTYEQYF
-	TRBJ2-7	TRBV9	TRBD1	TGTGCCAGCAGCGTAGATGCAGGGGGAACTTACGAGCAGTACTTC	CASSVDAGGTYEQYF
-	TRBJ1-4	TRBV10-2	-	TGCGCCAGCAGTGAGGTGGGGGGGTATTCGTTTTTT	CASSEVGGYSFF
-	TRBJ2-7	TRBV7-8	-	TGTGCCAGCAGCTCTATAGGTTCCTACGAGCAGTACTTC	CASSSIGSYEQYF
-	TRBJ2-2	TRBV7-2	-	TGTGCCAGCAGCCGCCCACGTTCCGGGGAGCTGTTTTTT	CASSRPRSGELFF
many	TRBJ2-1	TRBV7-2	TRBD2	TGTGCCAGCAGTCGGACTAGCGGGGGTAATGAGCAGTTCTTC	CASSRTSGGNEQFF
-	TRBJ2-4	TRBV5-1	-	TGCGCCAGCAGCTCGAGGGGAGAAAACATTCAGTACTTC	CASSSRGENIQYF
many	TRBJ2-3	TRBV6-1	TRBD2	TGTGCCAGCAGCCCGGGGGGGGCAGATACGCAGTATTTT	CASSPGGADTQYF
-	TRBJ2-7	TRBV6-4	TRBD2	TGTGCCAGCAGCGGTCGGTTACGGGGGGGCCTCTACGAGCAGTACTTC	CASSGRLRGGLYEQYF
-	TRBJ1-5	TRBV20-1	-	TGCAGTGCTAGAGGCCAGGGCACTCAGCCCCAGCATTTT	CSARGQGTQPQHF
-	TRBJ2-1	TRBV12-3/TRBV12-4	TRBD2	TGTGCCAGCAGTTTCCCCCCCGGGACTAGCGGAAACAATGAGCAGTTCTTC	CASSFPPGTSGNNEQFF
-	TRBJ2-2	TRBV20-1	TRBD2	TGCAGTGCTAGTACTAGCGGGATCCTCGGTACCGGGGAGCTGTTTTTT	CSASTSGILGTGELFF
many	TRBJ2-1	TRBV20-1	TRBD2	TGCAGTGCTAGACTCCTACTAGCGGGAGCCTACAATGAGCAGTTCTTC	CSARLLLAGAYNEQFF
-	TRBJ2-1	TRBV6-1	-	TGTGCCAGCGCCGTTGGAGGGAAATCCTACAATGAGCAGTTCTTC	CASAVGGKSYNEQFF
few	TRBJ2-7	TRBV6-5	TRBD2	TGTGCCAGCAGTTACTCGCCGGGAGGATCCTACGAGCAGTACTTC	CASSYSPGGSYEQYF
few	TRBJ1-2	TRBV29-1	TRBD1	TGCAGCGTAAGGGGACAGCTCTATGGCTACACCTTC	CSVRGQLYGYTF
-	TRBJ1-2	TRBV27	-	TGTGCCAGCAGTTCGCGGACAGAGAGCTATGGCTACACCTTC	CASSSRTESYGYTF